This TCR beta chain appears in the sequencing data of a study of cytomegalovirus exposure and HLA in healthy donors. The CDR3 is 12 amino acids. V was shortened by 7 bases and J by 2 bases, with 8 bases between the two germline ends. Germline CDR1 is LNHDA and CDR2 is SQIVND (reference sequence). Study conclusions and caveats: Sequences of the TCR beta chain were said to predict the HLA-A and HLA-B alleles of most subjects accurately. As a later analysis showed, a missense DCLRE1C variant was linked to trimming of TCR beta V- and J-genes. Most TCR sequences showed up rarely, but some public TCRs showed up in many donors.

Vbeta (60) and Jbeta (13) primers were used in the PCR. Libraries were prepared by immunoSEQ multiplex PCR; TCRdb keeps only in-frame clonotypes and omits some of them. The sample comprises about 94,000 clones, about four fifths of which are singletons, and approximately 10% rests with the top ten. Turning to this clone: The antigen remains undetermined.

The study did not record CMV serostatus for this donor. The material sequenced was PBMCs. The chain combines TRBV19 with TRBJ1-2, with a tentative D call TRBD1 (6 bases). The clonotype comes from a human donor in good health. CDR3 sequence (DNA): TGTGCCAGTAAGGGGGTCAACTATGGCTACACCTTC. Protein sequence: CASKGVNYGYTF.